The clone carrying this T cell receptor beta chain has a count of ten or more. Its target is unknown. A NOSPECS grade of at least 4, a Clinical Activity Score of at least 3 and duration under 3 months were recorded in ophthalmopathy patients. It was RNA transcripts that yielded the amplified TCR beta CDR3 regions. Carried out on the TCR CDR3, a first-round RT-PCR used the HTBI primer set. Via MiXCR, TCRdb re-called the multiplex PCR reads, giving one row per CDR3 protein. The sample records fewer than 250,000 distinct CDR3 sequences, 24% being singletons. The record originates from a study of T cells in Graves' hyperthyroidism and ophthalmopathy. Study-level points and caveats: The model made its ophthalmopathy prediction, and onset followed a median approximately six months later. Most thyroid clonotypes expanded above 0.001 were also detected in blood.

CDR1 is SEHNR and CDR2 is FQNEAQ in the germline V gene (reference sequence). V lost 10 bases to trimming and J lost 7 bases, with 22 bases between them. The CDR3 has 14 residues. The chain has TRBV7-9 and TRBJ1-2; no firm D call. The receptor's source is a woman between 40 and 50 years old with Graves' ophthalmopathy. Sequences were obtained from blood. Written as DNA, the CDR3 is TGTGCCACTCGGGCGGAGGCTCTGCGGAGTGGCTACACCTTC. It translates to CATRAEALRSGYTF.